The 4 T cell receptor beta chains in this list originate from one sample, sequenced in a study of blood T cell repertoires in COVID-19. The table came from immunoSEQ multiplex PCR; TCRdb's copy has only in-frame clones and leaves some out. The profile shows more than 25,000 clones, just under 95% of them singletons. Sequenced: peripheral blood. These receptors were collected from a human donor with active COVID-19. The donor label of this sample is uncertain.

V gene TRBV28 combines with J gene TRBJ2-3, with a weak D call TRBD2 (6 bases). This CDR3 contains 14 residues. Germline V gene lookup returns CDR1 MDHEN and CDR2 SYDVKM. Trimming removed 2 bases from V and 6 bases from J, with 12 bases in between. In nucleotides, the CDR3 is TGTGCCAGCAGTTTAGCGGGCGGGATCGATACGCAGTATTTT. Translation gives CASSLAGGIDTQYF.

This rearrangement joins TRBV5-1 to TRBJ2-5, with 7 bases fitting TRBD1. The V segment lost 2 bases and the J segment 2 bases; nucleotides outside the gene matches: 3. There are 14 residues in the CDR3. Germline CDR1 SGHRS, CDR2 YFSETQ. CDR3 region: CASSFGQAQETQYF. CDR3 coding DNA: TGCGCCAGCAGCTTTGGACAGGCACAAGAGACCCAGTACTTC.

A single count supports this clone. The rearrangement links TRBV6-5 to TRBJ2-7; 10 bases line up with TRBD1. The ends lost 6 bases at V and 4 bases at J; junction bases unmatched: 6. Germline lookup yields CDR1 MNHEY and CDR2 SVGAGI. This CDR3 has 14 amino acids. DNA for the CDR3: TGTGCCAGCAGGAGACAGGGGGCGCGGTACGAGCAGTACTTC. Amino acid sequence: CASRRQGARYEQYF.

The rearrangement uses TRBV5-4 and TRBJ1-3, with 7 bases fitting TRBD1. The CDR3 extends over 14 amino acids. V trimming: 1 base; J trimming: 2 bases; junction bases outside the gene matches: 0. Germline V gives CDR1 SGHNT, CDR2 YYREEE (reference sequence). The CDR3 nucleotides read TGTGCCAGCAGCTTGACAGGGGCTGGAAACACCATATATTTT. It specifies CASSLTGAGNTIYF.